This section outlines one T cell receptor (delta chain) sequence together with its context. What it binds is unknown. Germline V gene lookup returns CDR1 TSWWSYY and CDR2 QGS. The CDR3 is 18 amino acids. V lost 1 base and J 5 bases, leaving 23 bases between the germline ends. This sample was taken from a study of Vδ1+ human thymocytes. The sorted cells were CD3+ Vdelta1+ Vdelta2- thymocytes from alphabeta-depleted thymus. Sorted Vdelta1+ thymocytes were about 97% to 99.6% pure. The template was reverse-transcribed extracted RNA. Multiplex PCR used pooled V-gene forward primers and a constant-region reverse primer to amplify CDR3s. TCRdb ran CATT on the multiplex PCR reads. The profile shows tens of thousands of delta-chain clones, about 15% of them singletons. Study-wide results and caveats: Thymic TRG and TRD repertoires appeared highly polyclonal, with Gaussian CDR3 length distributions. Around 20% of thymic delta-chain sequences were Vdelta2, with few Vdelta3, unlike blood Vdelta1+ controls. TRG sequences recurred across donors, whereas TRD sequences stayed essentially private.

What was sequenced was Vdelta1+ gamma-delta thymocytes from the thymus. Specified subset: FACS-sorted CD3+ TCRalphabeta- TCRVdelta1+ TCRVdelta2- thymocytes. The rearrangement joins TRDV1 to TRDJ1; weak D call: TRDD3 (5 bases). This TCR came from a girl less than two years old who had congenital heart surgery. The DNA for the CDR3 is TGTGCTCTTGGGGAACCACAACCGAGGGGGCCAGGGTCGGATAAACTCATCTTT. Translation: CALGEPQPRGPGSDKLIF.